This T cell receptor beta chain stems from a study of blood T cell repertoires in COVID-19. Study-wide background: Specimens from acute and convalescent COVID-19 originated in the United States, Italy and Spain. Sample material is recorded as cDNA or gDNA derived from T cells, B-cell-depleted T cells, or PBMCs.

J was trimmed by 4 bases and V by 2 bases; bases with no gene match: 6. Looked up from germline, CDR1 is SNHLY and CDR2 is FYNNEI. The CDR3 consists of 15 residues. Data came from immunoSEQ multiplex PCR; TCRdb stores just in-frame clones and leaves some out. The profile shows roughly 140,000 clones, 65% to 85% of them singletons. This sequence originates from a woman older than 75 with acute or convalescent COVID-19. J is TRBJ2-3 and V is TRBV2, with 7 bases fitting TRBD2. The sample consisted of peripheral blood. In DNA, the CDR3 is TGTGCCAGCAGTGAAATCAGCGGGGCTTCAGATACGCAGTATTTT. Translating it yields CASSEISGASDTQYF.